This TCR beta chain was captured by sequencing in a study of identical twins. The study, taken as a whole, reports: Insertions were reduced in abundant cord blood beta clonotypes but not in memory repertoires.

Healthy Caucasian individuals made up all the donors. Carrying unique molecular identifiers, the cDNA also gained a universal primer site through template switching. TCRdb reprocessed the 5' RACE reads with MiXCR, giving one entry per CDR3 protein. The sample records 750,000 to 950,000 distinct CDR3 sequences, approximately 13% being singletons. As concerns this clonotype: Its antigen is unidentified.

The sample also formed part of further work on yellow fever vaccine responses in identical twins.

The sequencing input was PBMCs. The source is a woman aged 18-30 years in good health.

The CDR3 protein is CASSYETVGYEQYF. In nucleotides, the CDR3 is TGTGCCAGCAGTTACGAGACCGTGGGATACGAGCAGTACTTC. The chain combines TRBV6-5 with TRBJ2-7; the D is unclear. V gave up 2 bases and J gave up 4 bases, with 12 bases separating them. Germline-derived CDR1 and CDR2 are MNHEY and SVGAGI. This CDR3 contains 14 residues.